Described below is a single TCR beta chain sequence and its context. The target of this receptor is not known. Per-base qualities were not stored, and no clone one base away is much larger. Reading the germline V gene gives CDR1 MNHEY and CDR2 SVGEGT. V is reduced by 2 bases and J by 2 bases, leaving a spacing of 13 bases between them. Including the terminal cysteine and phenylalanine, the CDR3 comprises 16 residues. Only the CDR3 DNA stays, 48 bases, in frame from base 1. This record belongs to a study of draining lymph node invasion in breast cancer (dated by TCRdb to the early 2020s). The study in broad terms: Nodal metastasis was diagnosed by histology and cytokeratin immunohistochemistry, and confirmation was obtained by EpCAM/CD45 flow cytometry. Across breast cancer tissues, a separate targeted assay used bulk TCR-beta CDR3 sequencing to compare sorted memory regulatory T cells with memory conventional CD4 T cells. From every patient, the primary tumor plus matched non-invaded and tumor-invaded tumor-draining lymph nodes were collected, and both Treg and Tconv subsets were profiled. Lymph nodes from roughly five patients were covered by the separate targeted TCR sequencing, and for three of those patients the primary tumors were sequenced as well.

Preparation of the library involved bulk RNA-seq. Reads for this sample came from an Illumina HiSeq 2500. The original methods were these. For the separate targeted TCR-seq dataset, CDR3 sequences were extracted and quantified from raw reads using MiXCR version 2.1.5 with default parameters. In the separate targeted TCR-seq dataset, TCR-beta clones were defined by the combination of V gene, J gene and CDR3 sequence. For the separate targeted TCR-seq dataset, clones with fewer than three counts were filtered out, after which only the 90% most strongly expressed clones in each sample were kept. For each tissue in the separate targeted TCR-seq dataset, Treg-Tconv overlap was calculated by dividing the number of shared clones by the total number of Treg clones and multiplying by 100. The public reads were run again by TCRdb, first through fastp at Q25 and then through MiXCR, and only productive beta chains were kept. Rows are unified per CDR3 protein, each entry keeping the most common DNA and genes. The V and J calls and clone size are TCRdb's, not the authors'. The sample contains 3,000 or so distinct CDR3 sequences, about half of them found a single time. Of the sample, around 3.6% is held by the ten largest clones.

For memory regulatory T cells, the sort was based on CD4+ CD45RA- CD25high cells. Tumor-draining lymph nodes were classified as non-invaded or invaded according to the absence or presence of metastatic tumor cells. T cells were pre-enriched with a Miltenyi Pan T Cell isolation kit before staining and sorting. Immunohistochemistry for estrogen receptor, progesterone receptor, HER2 and Ki-67 was used to characterize the primary tumors. Fresh surgical tissue was processed within a few hours after surgery by being cut into small fragments. The tissue fragments were enzymatically digested with Liberase TL plus DNase for about 20 minutes and then passed through a 40-micrometer strainer. After DAPI live/dead staining, sorting was performed on a BD FACS Aria II with 98-99% purity. Sorted cells were lysed in TCL buffer, and RNA was purified using a Norgen Single Cell RNA purification kit that included DNase treatment.

Paper-wide results and their limitations: Tracking the tumor top-100 clones was possible in just a couple of patients. The data could not determine whether Treg conversion took place in a particular organ or whether converted Tregs recirculated between nodes and tumor. Across all tissues in the targeted TCR-seq data, Tregs appeared to be more clonally expanded than Tconvs, and both subsets showed lower diversity in tumor than in lymph nodes. Some of the top 100 tumor clones were detected in invaded and non-invaded nodes, suggesting recirculation between tumor and draining nodes. TCRs shared between the Treg and Tconv subsets were regarded as suggesting, but not proving, a common clonal origin. In each tissue, about 12-22% of Treg TCRs were also present in Tconvs, a finding interpreted as suggesting peripheral induction of Tregs.

The sequencing sample was made of sorted memory Tregs from a lymph node. In the paper's terms, the cell subset or site label means: CD45RA-negative sorted CD4+ T cells (memory Tconv or effector/memory Treg). This receptor chain uses TRBV6-2 or TRBV6-3 and TRBJ1-5, with a tentative D gene TRBD1 over 5 matching bases. This receptor was obtained from a female donor with luminal breast cancer. CDR3 sequence: CASSYLGTWGNQPQHF. The DNA sequence follows: TGTGCCAGCAGTTACCTCGGGACGTGGGGCAATCAGCCCCAGCATTTT.